The rows below give T cell receptor beta chains drawn from one sample of a study of blood T cell repertoires in COVID-19. Here immunoSEQ multiplex PCR was the method, and the copy in TCRdb shows in-frame clones only, minus some. The data contain roughly 190,000 clones, approximately 86% of them singletons. Sequenced sample: peripheral blood. These receptors were obtained from a man aged 65 to 85 with acute or convalescent COVID-19. Each CDR3 is given with its conserved first and last residue. A D gene is named only where the DNA matches it firmly. Not every row has a clone size; where given, it reads once, few, many or a size class.

j_call clone_size d_call v_call cdr3_aa cdr3_nt
TRBJ1-6 once TRBD1 TRBV5-1 CASSSTGAHNSPLHF TGCGCCAGCAGCTCTACAGGGGCGCATAATTCACCCCTCCACTTT
TRBJ2-7 NA TRBD2 TRBV9 CASSLGLAGGYEQYF TGTGCCAGCAGCCTCGGACTAGCGGGAGGGTACGAGCAGTACTTC
TRBJ2-3 few NA TRBV14 CASSQDSGGWMEDTQYF TGTGCCAGCAGCCAAGATTCAGGAGGGTGGATGGAAGATACGCAGTATTTT
TRBJ1-5 NA TRBD1 TRBV2 CASSSQGAGQPQHF TGTGCCAGCAGTTCACAGGGGGCGGGTCAGCCCCAGCATTTT
TRBJ2-5 NA NA TRBV7-3 CASSQAVGGVETQYF TGTGCCAGCAGCCAAGCCGTGGGCGGGGTTGAGACCCAGTACTTC
TRBJ1-3 NA TRBD1 TRBV6-6 CASSYRQGAGNTIYF TGTGCCAGCAGTTACCGACAGGGAGCTGGAAACACCATATATTTT
TRBJ2-5 NA TRBD2 TRBV5-1 CASSLGSGGSETQYF TGCGCCAGCAGCTTGGGTAGCGGGGGGAGTGAGACCCAGTACTTC
TRBJ2-3 NA NA TRBV5-5 CASNFPGADTQYF TGTGCCAGCAACTTCCCAGGGGCAGATACGCAGTATTTT
TRBJ2-3 NA TRBD2 TRBV27 CASTLGGGDTQYF TGTGCCAGCACCCTCGGGGGGGGAGATACGCAGTATTTT
TRBJ2-5 NA TRBD2 TRBV7-2 CASSLSGGPETQYF TGTGCCAGCAGCTTAAGCGGGGGACCAGAGACCCAGTACTTC
TRBJ1-4 NA TRBD1 TRBV4-1 CASSRASTGVGEKLFF TGCGCCAGCAGCCGGGCGTCGACAGGGGTCGGAGAAAAACTGTTTTTT
TRBJ2-6 once NA TRBV19 CASSHGNSGANVLTF TGTGCCAGTAGCCACGGGAACTCTGGGGCCAACGTCCTGACTTTC
TRBJ1-2 once TRBD1 TRBV30 CAWSTGIDRAYGYTF TGTGCCTGGAGTACCGGTATCGACAGGGCCTATGGCTACACCTTC
TRBJ2-7 NA NA TRBV18 CASSPGREAYEQYF TGTGCCAGCTCGCCAGGACGGGAAGCCTACGAGCAGTACTTC
TRBJ2-7 NA NA TRBV7-2 CASSLAEQGDYEQYF TGTGCCAGCAGCTTAGCGGAACAGGGAGACTACGAGCAGTACTTC
TRBJ2-2 NA NA TRBV5-1 CASRDNPGGTGELFF TGCGCCAGCAGAGATAATCCGGGTGGCACCGGGGAGCTGTTTTTT
TRBJ1-1 NA NA TRBV11-3 CASSRGGAGDNTEAFF TGTGCCAGCAGTCGGGGGGGCGCAGGGGATAACACTGAAGCTTTCTTT
TRBJ2-1 NA NA TRBV21-1 CASSKIIDWYNEQFF TGTGCCAGCAGCAAAATAATCGACTGGTACAATGAGCAGTTCTTC
TRBJ1-2 NA TRBD1 TRBV5-5 CASSLGQGSYGYTF TGTGCCAGCAGCTTGGGACAGGGCAGCTATGGCTACACCTTC
TRBJ1-2 NA NA TRBV11-2 CASSTSTVYGYTF TGTGCCAGCAGCACATCGACAGTGTATGGCTACACCTTC
TRBJ1-2 once NA TRBV6-1 CASSEAGTQGYGYTF TGTGCCAGCAGTGAGGCCGGGACTCAGGGCTATGGCTACACCTTC
TRBJ2-7 NA TRBD2 TRBV5-1 CASSLERDSYEQYF TGCGCCAGCAGCTTGGAGCGGGACTCCTACGAGCAGTACTTC
TRBJ1-4 NA NA TRBV2 CASSQGDVEKLFF TGTGCCAGCAGTCAGGGTGATGTTGAAAAACTGTTTTTT
TRBJ1-2 NA TRBD1 TRBV9 CASSVDLRTGYGYTF TGTGCCAGCAGCGTAGATTTAAGGACAGGGTATGGCTACACCTTC
TRBJ2-3 NA TRBD1 TRBV19 CASAGTASTDTQYF TGTGCCAGTGCCGGGACAGCTAGCACAGATACGCAGTATTTT
TRBJ1-3 NA TRBD1 TRBV5-4 CASSRDRYFSGNTIYF TGTGCCAGCAGCCGGGACAGGTACTTTTCTGGAAACACCATATATTTT
TRBJ1-3 few NA TRBV6-5 CASSYQAQGRNTIYF TGTGCCAGCAGTTACCAAGCACAGGGAAGAAACACCATATATTTT
TRBJ2-1 few TRBD2 TRBV20-1 CSASGSAGTGNEQFF TGCAGTGCTAGTGGGTCAGCGGGAACGGGGAATGAGCAGTTCTTC
TRBJ2-1 few TRBD1 TRBV27 CASSPPAGTGYNEQFF TGTGCCAGCAGTCCCCCAGCCGGGACAGGGTATAATGAGCAGTTCTTC
TRBJ2-3 once NA TRBV5-4 CASTVGWEDTQYF TGTGCCAGCACAGTGGGGTGGGAGGATACGCAGTATTTT
TRBJ1-4 NA NA TRBV6-6 CASSPNSNEKLFF TGTGCCAGCAGTCCGAACAGTAATGAAAAACTGTTTTTT
TRBJ1-1 NA TRBD1 TRBV6-5 CASSFRTGGLNTEAFF TGTGCCAGCAGTTTCAGGACAGGGGGCTTGAACACTGAAGCTTTCTTT
TRBJ1-5 NA TRBD1 TRBV19 CASSDGTEYQPQHF TGTGCCAGTAGTGACGGGACAGAGTATCAGCCCCAGCATTTT
TRBJ2-1 NA TRBD2 TRBV19 CASTMAGGPNEQFF TGTGCCAGCACCATGGCGGGAGGGCCCAATGAGCAGTTCTTC
TRBJ2-1 NA TRBD2 TRBV7-3 CATSPRGGGGNEQFF TGTGCCACCAGCCCAAGGGGCGGGGGGGGAAATGAGCAGTTCTTC
TRBJ2-2 once TRBD2 TRBV4-2 CASSPSGLAGGPDGGELFF TGTGCCAGCAGCCCCTCGGGACTAGCGGGGGGGCCCGACGGCGGGGAGCTGTTTTTT
TRBJ1-2 once NA TRBV7-2 CASSLNTGTGGYTF TGTGCCAGCAGCTTAAATACAGGAACTGGTGGCTACACCTTC